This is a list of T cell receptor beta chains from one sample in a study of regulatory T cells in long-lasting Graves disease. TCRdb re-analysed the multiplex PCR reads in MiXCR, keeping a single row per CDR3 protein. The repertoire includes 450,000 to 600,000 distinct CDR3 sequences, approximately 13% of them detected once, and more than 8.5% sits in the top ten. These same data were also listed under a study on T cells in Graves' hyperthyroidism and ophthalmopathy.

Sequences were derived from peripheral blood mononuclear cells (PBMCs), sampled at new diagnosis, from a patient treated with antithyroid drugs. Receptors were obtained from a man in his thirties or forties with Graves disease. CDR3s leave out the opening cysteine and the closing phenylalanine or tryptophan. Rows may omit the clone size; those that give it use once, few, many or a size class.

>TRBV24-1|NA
ATWGVGPEGETQY
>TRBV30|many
AWGQGGNTIY
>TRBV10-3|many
AISVAGDHEQY
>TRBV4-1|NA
ASSQDMAGEQY
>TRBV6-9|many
ASSLVPGWGSYEQY
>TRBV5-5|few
ASSPPGTGFEKLF
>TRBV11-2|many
ASSLVGRGTEQY
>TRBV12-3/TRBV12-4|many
ASSFSPTGELF
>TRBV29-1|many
SVEVGANTEAF
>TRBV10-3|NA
AIFSDTGELF
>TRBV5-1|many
ASSLSPGASYEQY
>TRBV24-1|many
ATSDQTRANTGELF
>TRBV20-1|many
SARKGGSSETQY
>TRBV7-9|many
ASSLHRDSTGELF
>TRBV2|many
ASIEAPLGGETQY
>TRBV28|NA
ASSPGRAGLYGYT
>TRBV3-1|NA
ASSPDRGAGYT
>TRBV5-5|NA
ASSSTRDRGLYSNQPQH
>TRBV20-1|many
SASVGGVEQF
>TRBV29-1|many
SVQSGTGTYEQY
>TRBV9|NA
ASSVEGDGEQF
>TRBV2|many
ASSFTGDGYT
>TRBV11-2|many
ASSVTPDTQY
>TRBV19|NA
ASRRDRGQNEQF
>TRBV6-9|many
ASSYLQGGHYNEQF
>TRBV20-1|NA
SASPERMRTRGAQY
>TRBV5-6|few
ASSWTSGSLPQETQY
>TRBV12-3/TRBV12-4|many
ASSLTGRGTGELF